This section outlines one T cell receptor (beta chain) sequence together with its context. What it binds is unknown. CDR3 length: 12 residues. Trimming took 8 bases from V and 6 from J, leaving 11 bases between them. Germline assignment: CDR1 SEHNR and CDR2 FQNEAQ (reference sequence). The authors took PBMCs from 10 ml fresh peripheral blood. The sample is drawn from a study of T cells in Graves' hyperthyroidism and ophthalmopathy. Study overall: Peripheral blood was secured at the point of initial diagnosis, before any treatment.

Amplification yielded TCR beta CDR3 regions, with RNA transcripts as the source. In the first-round RT-PCR of the TCR CDR3, the HTBI primer set was used. TCRdb reanalysed the multiplex PCR reads using MiXCR and keeps one entry per CDR3 protein. The sample includes 330,000 or so distinct CDR3 sequences, 15% to 20% of them seen just once. Whole-study findings and limits: Prediction of ophthalmopathy progression came a median 6.5 months pre-onset. In the blood, most expanded thyroid clonotypes above 0.001 appeared as well.

Source material: blood. This receptor was identified in a man aged 50 to 59 with Graves' ophthalmopathy. This rearrangement joins TRBV7-9 to TRBJ2-1; D call uncertain. This chain's CDR3 is CASRGAFNEQFF. CDR3 nucleotides: TGTGCCAGCCGCGGAGCGTTCAATGAGCAGTTCTTC.